A selection of T cell receptor beta chains follows, all from one sample in a study of T cells in narcolepsy. Libraries were prepared by immunoSEQ multiplex PCR; TCRdb keeps only in-frame clonotypes and omits some of them. The table records more than 20,000 clones, about 91% of them present only once. Sequences were obtained from CD45RA- memory CD4+ T cells from PBMCs. Every receptor here comes from a human donor with narcolepsy. Both conserved end residues are trimmed from each CDR3. D genes are given only for firm matches.

TRBJ2-1 | - | TRBV5-1 | ASSNRQEGLYNEQF
TRBJ2-5 | - | TRBV10-3 | AISEPYQGETQY
TRBJ2-7 | TRBD2 | TRBV25-1 | ASSAAGGRGYEQY
TRBJ1-1 | - | TRBV6-6 | ASTDKNTEAF
TRBJ2-7 | - | TRBV10-2 | ASSTLEVRTYEQY
TRBJ1-5 | - | TRBV18 | ASSPRHAEAGNQPQH
TRBJ2-5 | - | TRBV11-3 | ASSLGLGVQETQY
TRBJ2-2 | - | TRBV5-4 | ASSAPGQNTGELF
TRBJ2-2 | - | TRBV5-1 | ASSLRSTPNTGELF
TRBJ1-2 | - | TRBV6-5 | ASSSTGHYGYT
TRBJ1-2 | - | TRBV27 | ASSPVVGRGYGYT
TRBJ2-7 | - | TRBV6-1 | ASSPRTDSYEQY
TRBJ2-7 | TRBD1 | TRBV19 | ASSMDPDRVGEQY
TRBJ1-2 | TRBD1 | TRBV30 | AWEAGGSGYT
TRBJ1-2 | - | TRBV6-1 | ASSEAAHGIYGYT
TRBJ2-5 | TRBD1 | TRBV6-1 | ASRRQGAETQY
TRBJ1-2 | TRBD1 | TRBV19 | ASRDRGHDYGYT
TRBJ1-1 | - | TRBV7-2 | ASSLTGRISAEAF
TRBJ2-7 | - | TRBV7-2 | ASNPRQAAYEQY
TRBJ1-2 | TRBD1 | TRBV7-2 | ASSLDGQGVNGYT
TRBJ1-1 | - | TRBV5-5 | ASSLIDDTEAF
TRBJ2-7 | - | TRBV2 | ASQHGLSYEQY
TRBJ2-5 | - | TRBV6-5 | ASSPNSGLGETQY
TRBJ2-3 | TRBD2 | TRBV27 | ASSLLAARRPTDTQY
TRBJ2-6 | - | TRBV5-1 | ASSRWSGAGGANVLT
TRBJ2-7 | - | TRBV13 | ASSHTRDRQSR
TRBJ2-6 | - | TRBV2 | ASILTEGIQYSGANVLT
TRBJ1-5 | TRBD1 | TRBV6-1 | ASSVGTGGGKPQH
TRBJ1-5 | - | TRBV4-1 | ASRPQINSNQPQH
TRBJ1-2 | - | TRBV12-5 | ASGFSQGGYT
TRBJ1-1 | - | TRBV5-1 | ASSLWGTGGVVSTEAF
TRBJ2-5 | - | TRBV28 | ASSLDQGETQY
TRBJ1-2 | - | TRBV6-1 | ASSDSFNYGYT
TRBJ1-5 | TRBD1 | TRBV19 | ASTGTGYNQPQH
TRBJ2-3 | - | TRBV5-5 | ASSLVSTSPDTQY
TRBJ2-7 | TRBD1 | TRBV5-8 | ASSLAGTVNEQY
TRBJ2-1 | TRBD2 | TRBV11-3 | ASSSRIAGLNEQF
TRBJ1-2 | TRBD1 | TRBV28 | ASTGGRGYT
TRBJ1-1 | - | TRBV19 | ASSDILGGTEAF
TRBJ2-1 | TRBD2 | TRBV19 | ASRTSAIYNEQF
TRBJ2-2 | - | TRBV4-3 | ASSQFPELIGELF
TRBJ1-1 | TRBD1 | TRBV18 | ASSLAPGQGYTEAF
TRBJ1-5 | - | TRBV14 | ASSQGAGQPQH
TRBJ1-5 | - | TRBV28 | ASSPPEDGPQLYLSNQPQH